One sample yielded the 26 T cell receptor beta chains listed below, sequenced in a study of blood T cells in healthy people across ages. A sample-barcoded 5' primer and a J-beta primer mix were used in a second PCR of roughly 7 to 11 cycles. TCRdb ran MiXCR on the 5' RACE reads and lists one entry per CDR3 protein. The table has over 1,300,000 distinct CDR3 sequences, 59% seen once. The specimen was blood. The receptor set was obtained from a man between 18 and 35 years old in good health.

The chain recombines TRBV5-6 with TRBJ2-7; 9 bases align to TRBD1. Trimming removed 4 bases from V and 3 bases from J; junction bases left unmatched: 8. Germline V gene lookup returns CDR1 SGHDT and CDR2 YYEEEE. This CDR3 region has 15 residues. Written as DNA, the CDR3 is TGTGCCAGCAGCCCAGGGACAGGGTTTGTCTACGAGCAGTACTTC. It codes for CASSPGTGFVYEQYF.

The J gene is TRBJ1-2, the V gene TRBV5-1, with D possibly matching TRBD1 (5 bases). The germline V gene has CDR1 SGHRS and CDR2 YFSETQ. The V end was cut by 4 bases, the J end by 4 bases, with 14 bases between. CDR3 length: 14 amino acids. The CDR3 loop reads CASSPGLEIYGYTF. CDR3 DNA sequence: TGCGCCAGCAGCCCGGGACTGGAGATCTATGGCTACACCTTC.

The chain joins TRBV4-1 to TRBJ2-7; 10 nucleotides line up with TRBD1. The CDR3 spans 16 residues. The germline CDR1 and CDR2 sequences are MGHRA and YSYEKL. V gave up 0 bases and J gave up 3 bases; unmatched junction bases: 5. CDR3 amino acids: CASSQEGDRGFYEQYF. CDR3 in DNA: TGCGCCAGCAGCCAAGAGGGGGACAGGGGTTTCTACGAGCAGTACTTC.

CDR3 in DNA: TGCGCCAGCAGCCAAGATCTGCTAGGAGGATATAGCAATCAGCCCCAGCATTTT. It yields the protein CASSQDLLGGYSNQPQHF. The rearrangement uses TRBV4-1 and TRBJ1-5, with D unresolved. The CDR3 is 18 amino acids. CDR1 MGHRA and CDR2 YSYEKL come from the germline V gene. V was shortened by 0 bases and J by 0 bases, with 15 bases between the two germline ends.

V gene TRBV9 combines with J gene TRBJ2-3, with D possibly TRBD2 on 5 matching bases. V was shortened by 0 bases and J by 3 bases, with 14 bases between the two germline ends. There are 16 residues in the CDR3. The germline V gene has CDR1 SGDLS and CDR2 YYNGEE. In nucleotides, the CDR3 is TGTGCCAGCAGCGTAGGGGTGGGAGCCAATACAGATACGCAGTATTTT. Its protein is CASSVGVGANTDTQYF.

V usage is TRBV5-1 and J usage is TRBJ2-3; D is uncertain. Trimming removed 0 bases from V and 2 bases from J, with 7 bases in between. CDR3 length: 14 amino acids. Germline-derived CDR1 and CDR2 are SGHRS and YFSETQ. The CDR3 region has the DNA TGCGCCAGCAGCTTGGTCCGTGTCACAGATACGCAGTATTTT. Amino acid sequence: CASSLVRVTDTQYF.

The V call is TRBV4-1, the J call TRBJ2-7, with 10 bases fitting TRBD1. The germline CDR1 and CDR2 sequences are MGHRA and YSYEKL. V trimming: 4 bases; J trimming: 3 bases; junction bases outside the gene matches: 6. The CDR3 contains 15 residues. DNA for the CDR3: TGCGCCAGCAGCCGGCCGGGACAGGGGATCTACGAGCAGTACTTC. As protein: CASSRPGQGIYEQYF.

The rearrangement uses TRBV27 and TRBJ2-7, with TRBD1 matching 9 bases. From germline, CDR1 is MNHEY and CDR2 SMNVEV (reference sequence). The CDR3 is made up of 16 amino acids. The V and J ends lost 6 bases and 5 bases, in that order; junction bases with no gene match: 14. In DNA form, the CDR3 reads TGTGCCAGCAGCTTGGGTGGGACAGGGACGATCAACGAGCAGTACTTC. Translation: CASSLGGTGTINEQYF.

CDR3 loop: CASSYAAGATVRYNEQFF. In DNA, the CDR3 is TGTGCCAGCAGTTACGCAGCGGGGGCGACCGTAAGGTACAATGAGCAGTTCTTC. The V call is TRBV6-5, the J call TRBJ2-1, with 8 bases that match TRBD2. J lost 4 bases, V lost 2 bases, and 13 bases had no gene match. The CDR3 contains 18 residues. Germline-derived CDR1 and CDR2 are MNHEY and SVGAGI.

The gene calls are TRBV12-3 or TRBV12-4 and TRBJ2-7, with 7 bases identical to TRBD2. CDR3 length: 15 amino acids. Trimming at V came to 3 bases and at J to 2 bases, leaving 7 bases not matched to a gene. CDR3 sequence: CASSLGGSIAYEQYF. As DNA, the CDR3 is TGTGCCAGCAGTTTGGGAGGGTCCATCGCCTACGAGCAGTACTTC.

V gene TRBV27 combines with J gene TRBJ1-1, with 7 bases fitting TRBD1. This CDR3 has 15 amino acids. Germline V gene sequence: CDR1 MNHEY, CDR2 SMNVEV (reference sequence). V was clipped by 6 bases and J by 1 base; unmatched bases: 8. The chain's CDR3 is CASSGTDLQNTEAFF. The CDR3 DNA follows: TGTGCCAGCAGCGGGACAGACCTACAGAACACTGAAGCTTTCTTT.

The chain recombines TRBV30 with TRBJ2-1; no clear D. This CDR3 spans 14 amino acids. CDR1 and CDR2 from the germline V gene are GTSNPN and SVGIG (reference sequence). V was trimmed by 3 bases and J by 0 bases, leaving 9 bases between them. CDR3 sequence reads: CAWRGFSSYNEQFF. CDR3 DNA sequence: TGTGCCTGGAGGGGATTTAGCTCCTACAATGAGCAGTTCTTC. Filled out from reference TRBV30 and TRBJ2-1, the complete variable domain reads SQTIHQWPATLVQPVGSPLSLECTVEGTSNPNLYWYRQAAGRGLQLLFYSVGIGQISSEVPQNLSASRPQDRQFILSSKKLLLSDSGFYLCAWRGFSSYNEQFFGPGTRLTVL.

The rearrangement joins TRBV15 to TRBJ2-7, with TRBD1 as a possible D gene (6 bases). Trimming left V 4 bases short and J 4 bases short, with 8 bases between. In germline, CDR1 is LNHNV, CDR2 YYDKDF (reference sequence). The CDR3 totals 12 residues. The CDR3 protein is CATSTGQYEQYF. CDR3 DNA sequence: TGTGCCACCAGCACTGGACAGTACGAGCAGTACTTC.

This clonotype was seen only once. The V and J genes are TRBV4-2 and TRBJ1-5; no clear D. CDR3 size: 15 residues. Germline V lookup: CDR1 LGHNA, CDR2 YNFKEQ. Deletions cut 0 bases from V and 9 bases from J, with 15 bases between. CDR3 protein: CASSQDRASQRPQHF. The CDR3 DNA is TGTGCCAGCAGCCAAGACCGGGCCTCACAGCGGCCCCAGCATTTT.

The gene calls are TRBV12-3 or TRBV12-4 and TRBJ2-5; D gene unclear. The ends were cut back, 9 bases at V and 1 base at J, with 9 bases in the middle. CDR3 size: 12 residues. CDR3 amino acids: CASRHVQETQYF. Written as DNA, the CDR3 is TGTGCCAGTCGACATGTCCAAGAGACCCAGTACTTC.

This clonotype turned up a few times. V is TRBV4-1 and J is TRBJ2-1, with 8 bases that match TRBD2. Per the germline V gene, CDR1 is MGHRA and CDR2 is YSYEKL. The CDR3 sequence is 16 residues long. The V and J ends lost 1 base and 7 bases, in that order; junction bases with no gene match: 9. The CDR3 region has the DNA TGCGCCAGCAGCCAAGTAGGAGCGGGGGTCCTTAATGAGCAGTTCTTC. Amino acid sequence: CASSQVGAGVLNEQFF.

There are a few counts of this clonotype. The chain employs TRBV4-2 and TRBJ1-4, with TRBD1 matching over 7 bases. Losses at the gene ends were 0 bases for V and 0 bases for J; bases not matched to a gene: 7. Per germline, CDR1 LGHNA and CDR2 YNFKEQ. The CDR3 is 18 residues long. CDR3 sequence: CASSQDVTGVATNEKLFF. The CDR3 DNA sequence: TGTGCCAGCAGCCAAGATGTCACAGGGGTGGCAACTAATGAAAAACTGTTTTTT.

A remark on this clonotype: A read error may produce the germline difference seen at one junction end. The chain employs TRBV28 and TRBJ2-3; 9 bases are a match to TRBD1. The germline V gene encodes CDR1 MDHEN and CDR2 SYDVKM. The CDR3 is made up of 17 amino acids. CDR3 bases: TGTGCCAGCAGTGGACAGGGGAGGCCGATTAGCACAGATGCGCAGTATTTT. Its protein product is CASSGQGRPISTDAQYF. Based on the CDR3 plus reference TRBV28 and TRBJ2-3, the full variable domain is DVKVTQSSRYLVKRTGEKVFLECVQDMDHENMFWYRQDPGLGLRLIYFSYDVKMKEKGDIPEGYSVSREKKERFSLILESASTNQTSMYLCASSGQGRPISTDAQYFGPGTRLTVL.

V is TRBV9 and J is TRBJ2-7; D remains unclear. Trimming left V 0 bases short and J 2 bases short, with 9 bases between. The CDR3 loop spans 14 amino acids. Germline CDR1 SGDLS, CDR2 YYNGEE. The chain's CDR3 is CASSVDSRTYEQYF. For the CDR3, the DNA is TGTGCCAGCAGCGTAGATAGCCGCACCTACGAGCAGTACTTC.

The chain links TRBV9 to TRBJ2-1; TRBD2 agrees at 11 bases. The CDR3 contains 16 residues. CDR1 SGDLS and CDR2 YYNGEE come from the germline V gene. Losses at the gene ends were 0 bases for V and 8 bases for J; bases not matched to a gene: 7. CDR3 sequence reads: CASSVGISGGAYEQFF. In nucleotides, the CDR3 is TGTGCCAGCAGCGTAGGTATTAGCGGGGGGGCATATGAGCAGTTCTTC.

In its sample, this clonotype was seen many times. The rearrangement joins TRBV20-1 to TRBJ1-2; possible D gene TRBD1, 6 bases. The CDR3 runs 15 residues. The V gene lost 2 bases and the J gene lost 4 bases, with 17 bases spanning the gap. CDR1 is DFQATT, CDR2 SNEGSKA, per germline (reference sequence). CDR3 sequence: CSARPLDSFSYGYTF. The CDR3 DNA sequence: TGCAGTGCTAGACCATTGGACAGCTTTTCCTATGGCTACACCTTC.

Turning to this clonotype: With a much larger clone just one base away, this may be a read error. The DNA for the CDR3 is TGTGCCGGCAGTATGCGACTCCACGAAAATGAGCAGTTCTTC. Its protein product is CAGSMRLHENEQFF. The chain carries TRBV2 and TRBJ2-1; D not resolved. The germline V gene encodes CDR1 SNHLY and CDR2 FYNNEI. The CDR3 loop spans 14 amino acids.

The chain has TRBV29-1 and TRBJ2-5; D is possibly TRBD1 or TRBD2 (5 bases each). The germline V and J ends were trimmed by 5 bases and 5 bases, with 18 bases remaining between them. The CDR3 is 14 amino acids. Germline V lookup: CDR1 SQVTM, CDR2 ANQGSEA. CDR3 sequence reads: CSVSAAGRRETQYF. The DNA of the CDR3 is TGCAGCGTTTCGGCGGCAGGGAGAAGGGAGACCCAGTACTTC.

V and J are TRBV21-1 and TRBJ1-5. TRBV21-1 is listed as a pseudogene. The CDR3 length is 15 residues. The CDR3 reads CASSKGRPSNQPQHF. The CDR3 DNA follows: TGTGCCAGCAGCAAAGGGCGGCCCAGCAATCAGCCCCAGCATTTT.

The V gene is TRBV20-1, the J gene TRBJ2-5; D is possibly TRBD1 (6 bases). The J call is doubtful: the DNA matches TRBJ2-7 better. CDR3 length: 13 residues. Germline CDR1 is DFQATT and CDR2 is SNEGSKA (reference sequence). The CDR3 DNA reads TGCAGTGCCCGGGACATAACAAATTACGAGCAGTACTTC. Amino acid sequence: CSARDITNYEQYF.

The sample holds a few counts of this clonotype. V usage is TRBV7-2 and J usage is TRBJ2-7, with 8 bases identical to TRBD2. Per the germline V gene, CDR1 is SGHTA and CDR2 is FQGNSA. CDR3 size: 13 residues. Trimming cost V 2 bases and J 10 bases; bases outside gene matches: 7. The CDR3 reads CASSLREAGDQYF. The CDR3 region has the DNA TGTGCCAGCAGCTTACGTGAAGCGGGGGATCAGTACTTC. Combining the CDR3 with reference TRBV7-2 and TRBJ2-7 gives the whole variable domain GAGVSQSPSNKVTEKGKDVELRCDPISGHTALYWYRQSLGQGLEFLIYFQGNSAPDKSGLPSDRFSAERTGGSVSTLTIQRTQQEDSAVYLCASSLREAGDQYFGPGTRLTVT.